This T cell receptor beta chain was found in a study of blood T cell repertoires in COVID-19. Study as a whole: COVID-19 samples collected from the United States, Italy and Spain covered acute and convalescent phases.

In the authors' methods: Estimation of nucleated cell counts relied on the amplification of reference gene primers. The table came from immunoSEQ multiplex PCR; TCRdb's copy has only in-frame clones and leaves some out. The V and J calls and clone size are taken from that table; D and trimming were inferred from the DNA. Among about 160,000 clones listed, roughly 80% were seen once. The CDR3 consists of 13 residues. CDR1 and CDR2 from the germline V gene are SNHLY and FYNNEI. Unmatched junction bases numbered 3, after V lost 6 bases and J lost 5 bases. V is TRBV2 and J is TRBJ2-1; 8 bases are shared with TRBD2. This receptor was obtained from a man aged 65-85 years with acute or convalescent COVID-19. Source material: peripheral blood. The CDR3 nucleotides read TGTGCCAGCAGAGGGACTAGAAACAATGAGCAGTTCTTC. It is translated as CASRGTRNNEQFF. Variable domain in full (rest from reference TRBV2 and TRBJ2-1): EPEVTQTPSHQVTQMGQEVILRCVPISNHLYFYWYRQILGQKVEFLVSFYNNEISEKSEIFDDQFSVERPDGSNFTLKIRSTKLEDSAMYFCASRGTRNNEQFFGPGTRLTVL.